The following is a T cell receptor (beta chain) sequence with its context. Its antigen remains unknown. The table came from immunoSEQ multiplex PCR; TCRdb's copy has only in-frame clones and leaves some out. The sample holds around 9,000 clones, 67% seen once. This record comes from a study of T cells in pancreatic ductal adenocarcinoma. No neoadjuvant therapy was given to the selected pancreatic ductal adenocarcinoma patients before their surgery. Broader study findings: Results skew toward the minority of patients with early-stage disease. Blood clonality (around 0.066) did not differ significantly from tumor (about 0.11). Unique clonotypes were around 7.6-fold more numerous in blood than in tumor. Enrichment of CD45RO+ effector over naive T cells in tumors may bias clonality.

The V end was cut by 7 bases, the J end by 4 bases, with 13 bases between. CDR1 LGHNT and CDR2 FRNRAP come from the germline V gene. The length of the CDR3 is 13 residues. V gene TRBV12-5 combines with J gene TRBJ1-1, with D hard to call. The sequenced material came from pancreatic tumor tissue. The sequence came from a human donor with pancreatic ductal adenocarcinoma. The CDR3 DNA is TGTGCTAGTGCCCTCAAACCGGGCACTGAAGCTTTCTTT. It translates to CASALKPGTEAFF.